This T cell receptor (beta chain) was sequenced in a study of shared clonotypes between healthy human individuals. The data were produced by immunoSEQ multiplex PCR, yet TCRdb's version contains in-frame clones alone and is incomplete. This table has about 2.2 million clones, just under 95% appearing once. Naive CD8 cells lacked CD45RO and underwent positive selection for CCR7, leaving out terminally differentiated effector memory CD45RA+ cells. The CDR3 runs 13 residues. Deletions cut 8 bases from V and 6 bases from J, with 17 bases between. The germline CDR1 and CDR2 sequences are SGHRS and YFSETQ.

This receptor was obtained from a young man in good health. Some clones in this sample may be carry-over from other donors' samples. The rearrangement links TRBV5-1 to TRBJ1-1, with D hard to call. Material: naive CD8+ T cells from PBMCs. The CDR3 protein is CARMAPLEAEAFF. CDR3 coding DNA: TGCGCCAGGATGGCGCCCTTAGAGGCTGAAGCTTTCTTT.